This is a list of T cell receptor beta chains from one sample in a study of metastatic and nonmetastatic thyroid tumors. Using MiXCR, TCRdb reanalyzed the PCR reads. This table holds 25,000 to 35,000 clones, 16% found once. Input material: blood. All receptors come from a female donor with papillary thyroid cancer or a benign thyroid nodule (not recorded which). Some clones in this sample may be carry-over from other donors' samples. Each CDR3 is given with its conserved first and last residue. D genes are given only for firm matches. For some rows the clone size is stated as once, few or many, or as a class when expanded; others skip it.

d_call: .; clone_size: few; v_call: TRBV27; j_call: TRBJ1-6; cdr3_nt: TGTGCCAGTAGTTTGGAGGGGGGGGAGAATTCACCCCTCAACTTT; cdr3_aa: CASSLEGGENSPLNF
d_call: TRBD2; clone_size: many; v_call: TRBV5-6; j_call: TRBJ2-1; cdr3_nt: TGTGCCAGCAGCCAAACCGGGACTAGGGGTTACAATGAGCAGTTCTTC; cdr3_aa: CASSQTGTRGYNEQFF
d_call: .; clone_size: .; v_call: TRBV6-1; j_call: TRBJ2-7; cdr3_nt: TGTGCCAGCGCCGAAACCCAAGGAATCTACGAGCAGTACTTC; cdr3_aa: CASAETQGIYEQYF
d_call: TRBD1; clone_size: many; v_call: TRBV28; j_call: TRBJ1-1; cdr3_nt: TGTGCCAGCAAACCAGGGGGGATCACTGAAGCTTTCTTT; cdr3_aa: CASKPGGITEAFF
d_call: TRBD2; clone_size: many; v_call: TRBV6-4; j_call: TRBJ2-1; cdr3_nt: TGTGCCAGCAGTACGGAGCGGGGCAATGAGCAGTTCTTC; cdr3_aa: CASSTERGNEQFF
d_call: TRBD2; clone_size: .; v_call: TRBV5-1; j_call: TRBJ2-7; cdr3_nt: TGCGCCAGCAGCGGCCTAGCGGGAGAAGTAAGCGAGCAGTACTTC; cdr3_aa: CASSGLAGEVSEQYF
d_call: TRBD2; clone_size: .; v_call: TRBV28; j_call: TRBJ2-7; cdr3_nt: TGTGCCAGCAGTTCACAGGTTATTGCTAGCGGGTGGAGATTGTACGAGCAGTACTTC; cdr3_aa: CASSSQVIASGWRLYEQYF
d_call: TRBD1; clone_size: many; v_call: TRBV7-9; j_call: TRBJ1-2; cdr3_nt: TGTGCCAGCAGCCCCGCGGGACAGGGGCGAAACTATGGCTACACCTTC; cdr3_aa: CASSPAGQGRNYGYTF
d_call: TRBD2; clone_size: once; v_call: TRBV11-2; j_call: TRBJ2-3; cdr3_nt: TGTGCCAGCAGCTTAGGGGCTAGCGGAGATACGCAGTATTTT; cdr3_aa: CASSLGASGDTQYF
d_call: .; clone_size: medium-sized; v_call: TRBV28; j_call: TRBJ2-7; cdr3_nt: TGTGCCAGCAGGTCCGACTCAGTCTACGAGCAGTACTTC; cdr3_aa: CASRSDSVYEQYF
d_call: TRBD1; clone_size: .; v_call: TRBV27; j_call: TRBJ2-7; cdr3_nt: TGTGCCAGCAGTTCCTTTACAGGGGGCTCCGCCTACGAGCAGTACTTC; cdr3_aa: CASSSFTGGSAYEQYF
d_call: .; clone_size: many; v_call: TRBV7-8; j_call: TRBJ2-1; cdr3_nt: TGTGCCAGCAGCTTAGGAATGAGGGCTAGCAGGAGAAATGAGCAGTTCTTC; cdr3_aa: CASSLGMRASRRNEQFF
d_call: .; clone_size: many; v_call: TRBV6-1; j_call: TRBJ2-6; cdr3_nt: TGTGCCAGCAGTTATTTTGGCTCTGGGGCCAACGTCCTGACTTTC; cdr3_aa: CASSYFGSGANVLTF
d_call: TRBD2; clone_size: .; v_call: TRBV20-1; j_call: TRBJ2-3; cdr3_nt: TGCAGTGCTATGAGCGGGAGTAAAGCAGATACGCAGTGTTTT; cdr3_aa: CSAMSGSKADTQCF
d_call: TRBD2; clone_size: many; v_call: TRBV6-9; j_call: TRBJ2-5; cdr3_nt: TGTGCCAGCAGTACCGGGGGGGTGAGGGTAGCGGGAGCCGAGGGGACCCAGTACTTC; cdr3_aa: CASSTGGVRVAGAEGTQYF
d_call: .; clone_size: many; v_call: TRBV5-5; j_call: TRBJ1-3; cdr3_nt: TGTGCCAGCAGCTTGGAGTGGGGGGCGTCTGGAAACACCATATATTTT; cdr3_aa: CASSLEWGASGNTIYF
d_call: TRBD1; clone_size: many; v_call: TRBV7-8; j_call: TRBJ2-2; cdr3_nt: TGTGCCAGCAGCAATTACCGGGACAGGGAAAGGGGGAACACCGGGGAGCTGTTTTTT; cdr3_aa: CASSNYRDRERGNTGELFF
d_call: TRBD2; clone_size: many; v_call: TRBV6-5; j_call: TRBJ2-1; cdr3_nt: TGTGCCAGCAGTTACTCGTGGGGACTAGAAAATGAGCAGTTCTTC; cdr3_aa: CASSYSWGLENEQFF
d_call: TRBD2; clone_size: many; v_call: TRBV4-3; j_call: TRBJ2-1; cdr3_nt: TGCGCCAGCAGCCAATTTGGACTAGCGGGAAATAAACCCCATGAGCAGTTCTTC; cdr3_aa: CASSQFGLAGNKPHEQFF
d_call: .; clone_size: .; v_call: TRBV11-3; j_call: TRBJ2-2; cdr3_nt: TGTGCCAGCAGCCTCAGGGGTAGGAACGGGGAGCTGTTTTTT; cdr3_aa: CASSLRGRNGELFF
d_call: .; clone_size: many; v_call: TRBV2; j_call: TRBJ2-2; cdr3_nt: TGTGCCAGCAGTGACGCAGTCCCCGGGGAGCTGTTTTTT; cdr3_aa: CASSDAVPGELFF
d_call: TRBD1; clone_size: many; v_call: TRBV5-1; j_call: TRBJ2-3; cdr3_nt: TGCGCCAGCAGCTTGGTGGGCAGGGGGCTCGATACGCAGTATTTT; cdr3_aa: CASSLVGRGLDTQYF
d_call: .; clone_size: many; v_call: TRBV4-2; j_call: TRBJ2-5; cdr3_nt: TGTGCCAGCAGCCAGGACCAAGAGACCCAGTACTTC; cdr3_aa: CASSQDQETQYF
d_call: TRBD2; clone_size: many; v_call: TRBV19; j_call: TRBJ2-2; cdr3_nt: TGTGCCAGTAGTCATACTGGGACTAGCGGGAAAAAAGAGGGGGAGCTGTTTTTT; cdr3_aa: CASSHTGTSGKKEGELFF
d_call: .; clone_size: .; v_call: TRBV5-1; j_call: TRBJ1-2; cdr3_nt: TGCGCCAGCAGCCAAAATGACAGATTCGATGGCTACACCTTC; cdr3_aa: CASSQNDRFDGYTF
d_call: TRBD1; clone_size: .; v_call: TRBV11-2; j_call: TRBJ1-2; cdr3_nt: TGTGCCAGCAGCTTGGGAGGACAGGGGGCTGCGTATGGCTACACCTTC; cdr3_aa: CASSLGGQGAAYGYTF
d_call: .; clone_size: many; v_call: TRBV11-3; j_call: TRBJ2-1; cdr3_nt: TGTGCCAGCAGCTTAGCTTACAATGAGCAGTTCTTC; cdr3_aa: CASSLAYNEQFF
d_call: .; clone_size: many; v_call: TRBV2; j_call: TRBJ1-6; cdr3_nt: TGTGCCAGCAGTGAAGGGGGGTTTTCACCCCTCCACTTT; cdr3_aa: CASSEGGFSPLHF
d_call: TRBD2; clone_size: .; v_call: TRBV12-3/TRBV12-4; j_call: TRBJ2-2; cdr3_nt: TGTGCCAGGGTTTCCTGGGGGGGTTCTCGGACCGGGGAGCTGTTTTTT; cdr3_aa: CARVSWGGSRTGELFF
d_call: .; clone_size: many; v_call: TRBV24-1; j_call: TRBJ2-1; cdr3_nt: TGTGCCACCAGTGATGAGACCTACTACAATGAGCAGTTCTTC; cdr3_aa: CATSDETYYNEQFF
d_call: .; clone_size: medium-sized; v_call: TRBV20-1; j_call: TRBJ2-7; cdr3_nt: TGCAGTGCTAGACCCCGACTGGGTAGGACAGAGGACGAGCAGTACTTC; cdr3_aa: CSARPRLGRTEDEQYF
d_call: TRBD1; clone_size: many; v_call: TRBV7-2; j_call: TRBJ1-2; cdr3_nt: TGTGCCAGCAGCTTAGGACGACAGGGGTTCCATGGCTACACCTTC; cdr3_aa: CASSLGRQGFHGYTF
d_call: TRBD2; clone_size: few; v_call: TRBV20-1; j_call: TRBJ2-7; cdr3_nt: TGCAGTGCTCTGACCCTCGAAGCGGGACCTATATACGAGCAGTACTTC; cdr3_aa: CSALTLEAGPIYEQYF
d_call: .; clone_size: many; v_call: TRBV5-1; j_call: TRBJ1-4; cdr3_nt: TGCGCCAGCAGCTTGTCTTTCCTTAATGAAAAACTGTTTTTT; cdr3_aa: CASSLSFLNEKLFF
d_call: .; clone_size: many; v_call: TRBV9; j_call: TRBJ2-7; cdr3_nt: TGTGCCAGCAGCGTAAGCCTAGCCGGCTACGAGCAGTACTTC; cdr3_aa: CASSVSLAGYEQYF
d_call: TRBD1; clone_size: medium-sized; v_call: TRBV6-1; j_call: TRBJ1-1; cdr3_nt: TGTGCCAGCAGTTCCACAGGGGGCGGCGGTGAAGCTTTCTTT; cdr3_aa: CASSSTGGGGEAFF
d_call: .; clone_size: many; v_call: TRBV29-1; j_call: TRBJ1-5; cdr3_nt: TGCAGCGTTGTTGGACATGACCGGGATCGCAATCAGCCCCAGCATTTT; cdr3_aa: CSVVGHDRDRNQPQHF
d_call: .; clone_size: .; v_call: TRBV15; j_call: TRBJ2-4; cdr3_nt: TGTGCCACCAGCAGAGAACGGCAAAACATTCAGTACTTC; cdr3_aa: CATSRERQNIQYF
d_call: .; clone_size: once; v_call: TRBV19; j_call: TRBJ2-7; cdr3_nt: TGTGCCAGTAGTTTCATTCCCCGTACTAGATACTACGAGCAGTACTTC; cdr3_aa: CASSFIPRTRYYEQYF